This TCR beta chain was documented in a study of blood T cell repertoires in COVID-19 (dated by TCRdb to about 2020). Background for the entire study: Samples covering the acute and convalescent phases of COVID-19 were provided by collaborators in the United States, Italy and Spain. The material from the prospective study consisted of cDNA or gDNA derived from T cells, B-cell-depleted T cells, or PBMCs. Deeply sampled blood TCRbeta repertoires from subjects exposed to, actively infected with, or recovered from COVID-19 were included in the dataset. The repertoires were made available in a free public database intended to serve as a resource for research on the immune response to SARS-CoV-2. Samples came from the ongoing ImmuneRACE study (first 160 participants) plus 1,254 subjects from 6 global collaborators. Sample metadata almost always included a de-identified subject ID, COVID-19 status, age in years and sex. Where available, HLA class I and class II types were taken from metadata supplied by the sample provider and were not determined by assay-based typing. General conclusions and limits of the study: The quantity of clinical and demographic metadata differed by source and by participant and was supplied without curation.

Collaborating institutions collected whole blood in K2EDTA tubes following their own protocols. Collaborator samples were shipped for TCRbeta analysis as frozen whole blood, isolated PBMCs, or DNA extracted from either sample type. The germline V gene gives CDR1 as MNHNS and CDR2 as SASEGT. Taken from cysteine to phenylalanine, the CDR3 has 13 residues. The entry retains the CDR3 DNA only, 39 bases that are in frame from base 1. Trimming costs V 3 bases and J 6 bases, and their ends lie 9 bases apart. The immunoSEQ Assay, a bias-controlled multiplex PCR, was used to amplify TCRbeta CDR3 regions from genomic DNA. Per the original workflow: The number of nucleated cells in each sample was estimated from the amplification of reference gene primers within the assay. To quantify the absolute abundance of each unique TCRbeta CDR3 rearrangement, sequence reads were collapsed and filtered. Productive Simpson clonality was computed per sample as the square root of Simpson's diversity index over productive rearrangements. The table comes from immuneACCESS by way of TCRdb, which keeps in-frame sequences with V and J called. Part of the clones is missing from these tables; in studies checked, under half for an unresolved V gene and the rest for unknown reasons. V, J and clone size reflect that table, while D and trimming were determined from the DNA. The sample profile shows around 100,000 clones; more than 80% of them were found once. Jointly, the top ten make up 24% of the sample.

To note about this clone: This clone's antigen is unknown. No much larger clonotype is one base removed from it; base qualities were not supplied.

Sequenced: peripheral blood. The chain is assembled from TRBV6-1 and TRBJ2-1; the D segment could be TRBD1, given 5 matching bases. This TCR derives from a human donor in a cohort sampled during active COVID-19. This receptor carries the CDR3 CASSEGRVNEQFF. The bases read TGTGCCAGCAGTGAGGGGCGAGTCAATGAGCAGTTCTTC.